This entry is about one T cell receptor (beta chain). Its antigen is not identified. This record belongs to a study of cytomegalovirus exposure and HLA in healthy donors. Study-wide results and limits: Rare sequences made up most TCRs, while some public TCRs were found in many donors.

Primers: 60 Vbeta forward and 13 Jbeta reverse. Profiling relied on immunoSEQ multiplex PCR, and the TCRdb table lists in-frame clones only, not all of them. The profile shows 90,000 to 100,000 clones, 76% of them singletons. Germline V gene data show CDR1 as LGHNA and CDR2 as YSLEER. The V and J ends lost 5 bases and 1 base, in that order; junction bases with no gene match: 8. The CDR3 contains 16 residues. This receptor was taken from a man aged 35 to 55 in good health and CMV-seronegative. The sequencing input was PBMCs. The chain employs TRBV4-3 and TRBJ2-1, with 7 bases identical to TRBD2. This CDR3 is CASSGKAGESYNEQFF. The CDR3, as DNA: TGCGCCAGCAGCGGAAAGGCGGGGGAGTCCTACAATGAGCAGTTCTTC.